The sequence of this T cell receptor beta chain was determined in a study of neoadjuvant anti-PD-1 for oral cavity cancer. About the study: Patients mostly received three to four biweekly nivolumab doses at 3 mg/kg before surgery. Findings and limits, study-wide: Higher pretreatment Treg/Th17 ratios tracked higher pretreatment blood clonality.

Most tumor samples had roughly 5 ug input DNA in two replicates. Clones were sequenced by immunoSEQ multiplex PCR, and TCRdb holds only the in-frame ones, with some missing. The sample yields about 4,700 clones, about 62% seen once. The germline gives CDR1 SQVTM, CDR2 ANQGSEA. This CDR3 region has 13 residues. V was clipped by 4 bases and J by 1 base, with 10 bases between them. With respect to this clone: The target antigen is unknown.

Patients had HPV-negative, locally advanced oral cavity squamous cell carcinoma. V usage is TRBV29-1 and J usage is TRBJ1-1; no firm D call. The receptor's source is a person aged 40 to 85 with oral cavity squamous cell carcinoma. This specimen was tumor tissue, taken before nivolumab (anti-PD-1) treatment. DNA of the CDR3: TGCAGCGTTGTTCGTTGGCCGAACACTGAAGCTTTCTTT. Translated: CSVVRWPNTEAFF.